The entry that follows covers one T cell receptor beta chain sequence. What it binds is not known. This sample is part of a study of T cell responses to AZD1222 COVID-19 vaccine. Study as a whole: Second doses were pooled across both intervals (about 4 or about 12 weeks). The study's findings and limits: Of spike-specific TCRs, nearly half reportedly target regions left unmutated in variants. In a largely white British group with more females than males, clonal diversity was possibly underestimated. Only a handful of AZD1222 recipients, about six in all, had baseline seropositivity.

The V gene lost 6 bases and the J gene lost 5 bases, with 10 bases spanning the gap. This CDR3 region has 12 residues. Germline-derived CDR1 and CDR2 are LGHDT and YNNKEL (reference sequence). Sequencing was performed with immunoSEQ multiplex PCR; in TCRdb, only in-frame clones are kept and a portion is missing. The data show approximately 170,000 clones, just over 90% seen once. This specimen was peripheral blood, taken on day 0 of AZD1222 vaccination. The J gene is TRBJ1-1, the V gene TRBV3-1 (or the pseudogene TRBV3-2); D perhaps matches TRBD1 (5 bases). This clonotype originated in an adult in good health. Written as DNA, the CDR3 is TGTGCCAGCAGTTTCGGGGGGACTGAAGCTTTCTTT. Protein sequence: CASSFGGTEAFF.